Below, 14 T cell receptor beta chains from the same sample are listed, as sequenced in a study of CD8+ T cells in alopecia areata. RNA extraction and reverse transcription yielded cDNA as sequencing template. Clones were read by immunoSEQ multiplex PCR, and TCRdb kept only the in-frame ones, dropping some. The data hold 200,000 or so clones, with 58% observed a single time. Treatment reported: oral pan-JAK inhibitor, 5-10 mg twice daily. The sample consisted of CD4+ T cells sorted from blood, taken at week 24, from a patient treated with tofacitinib. The receptors derive from a human donor with alopecia areata.

This clone showed up just a few times. The rearrangement uses TRBV29-1 and TRBJ1-5; 7 nucleotides align to TRBD1. Germline CDR1 and CDR2: SQVTM and ANQGSEA. This CDR3 region has 14 residues. Trimming at V came to 4 bases and at J to 2 bases, leaving 5 bases not matched to a gene. The chain's CDR3 is CSVAEGARNQPQHF. The CDR3 DNA follows: TGCAGCGTTGCCGAGGGGGCGCGCAATCAGCCCCAGCATTTT.

This chain uses TRBV5-1 with TRBJ2-1; tentatively, D is TRBD2 (6 bases). CDR3 length: 17 residues. The ends were cut back, 0 bases at V and 7 bases at J, with 20 bases in the middle. Germline values: CDR1 SGHRS, CDR2 YFSETQ. The CDR3 sequence: CASSLAVRSRDLNEQFF. Written as DNA, the CDR3 is TGCGCCAGCAGCTTGGCGGTCAGGAGCCGGGACTTAAATGAGCAGTTCTTC.

The V gene is TRBV29-1, the J gene TRBJ1-1; 9 nucleotides match TRBD1. The V gene's germline CDR1 is SQVTM and CDR2 ANQGSEA. V trimming: 4 bases; J trimming: 1 base; junction bases outside the gene matches: 4. The CDR3 runs 14 residues. CDR3 sequence (DNA): TGCAGCGTTGCCCCGGGACAGGGGAACACTGAAGCTTTCTTT. Translation: CSVAPGQGNTEAFF.

The chain links TRBV2 to TRBJ2-5; D might be TRBD1 (5 bases). The CDR3 is 12 amino acids. Trimming pared 6 bases from V and 3 bases from J, leaving 8 bases between. Germline lookup yields CDR1 SNHLY and CDR2 FYNNEI. CDR3 sequence reads: CASSLREETQYF. In DNA form, the CDR3 reads TGTGCCAGCAGCCTCAGGGAAGAGACCCAGTACTTC.

This clone was recorded a few times. This chain connects TRBV5-1 to TRBJ1-1; 8 bases match TRBD1. The V gene end was trimmed by 2 bases and the J gene end by 0 bases; junction bases not matched to a gene: 9. The CDR3 is 17 residues long. The V gene's germline CDR1 is SGHRS and CDR2 YFSETQ. CDR3 region: CASSFSGTGNMNTEAFF. The CDR3 DNA reads TGCGCCAGCAGCTTCAGCGGGACAGGTAATATGAACACTGAAGCTTTCTTT. Complete variable domain (other parts from reference TRBV5-1 and TRBJ1-1): KAGVTQTPRYLIKTRGQQVTLSCSPISGHRSVSWYQQTPGQGLQFLFEYFSETQRNKGNFPGRFSGRQFSNSRSEMNVSTLELGDSALYLCASSFSGTGNMNTEAFFGQGTRLTVV.

This chain connects TRBV5-6 to TRBJ2-5; 8 bases are a match to TRBD1. V was pared by 4 bases and J by 0 bases, with 2 bases of the junction left unmatched. CDR1 and CDR2 from the germline V gene are SGHDT and YYEEEE. The CDR3 covers 14 residues. CDR3 coding DNA: TGTGCCAGCAGCCGGACAGGGTACCAAGAGACCCAGTACTTC. Its translation is CASSRTGYQETQYF.

This clone turned up a few times. The chain is built from TRBV7-8 and TRBJ2-5; D tentatively reads TRBD1 or TRBD2 (5 bases each). The CDR3 is 15 residues long. The ends were cut back, 6 bases at V and 4 bases at J, with 18 bases in the middle. Germline CDR1 and CDR2: SGHVS and FQNEAQ. Here the CDR3 reads CASSPRGGWGETQYF. The CDR3 DNA sequence: TGTGCCAGCAGTCCCCGTGGGGGATGGGGAGAGACCCAGTACTTC. Complete variable domain (other parts from reference TRBV7-8 and TRBJ2-5): GAGVSQSPRYKVAKRGQDVALRCDPISGHVSLFWYQQALGQGPEFLTYFQNEAQLDKSGLPSDRFFAERPEGSVSTLKIQRTQQEDSAVYLCASSPRGGWGETQYFGPGTRLLVL.

The chain combines TRBV7-9 with TRBJ1-2; maybe TRBD1 (5 bases). V was clipped by 1 base and J by 1 base, with 7 bases between them. Germline V CDR1 and CDR2: SEHNR, FQNEAQ (reference sequence). The CDR3 spans 14 residues. The CDR3 DNA sequence: TGTGCCAGCAGCTTAGGGCAGGGTAACTATGGCTACACCTTC. Its protein product is CASSLGQGNYGYTF.

CDR3 in DNA: TGTGCCAGCAGTGATTCGGGACAGGACTCCTACGAGCAGTACTTC. Amino acids: CASSDSGQDSYEQYF. J is TRBJ2-7 and V is TRBV25-1; TRBD1 matches 8 bases. The CDR3 contains 15 residues. V lost 3 bases, J lost 0 bases, and 4 bases stayed unmatched. CDR1 and CDR2 (germline): MGHDK, SYGVNS.

The V call is TRBV5-6, the J call TRBJ2-1; no clear D. This CDR3 is built from 11 residues. Trimming cost V 3 bases and J 4 bases, with 2 bases left between them. CDR1 is SGHDT, CDR2 YYEEEE, per germline. CDR3 nucleotides: TGTGCCAGCAGCTGGTACAATGAGCAGTTCTTC. Encoded protein: CASSWYNEQFF.

This clone has ten or more counts. The V call is TRBV7-2, the J call TRBJ1-2; weak D call: TRBD1 (6 bases). The CDR3 consists of 14 residues. Trimming pared 5 bases from V and 4 bases from J, leaving 14 bases between. Germline CDR1 is SGHTA and CDR2 is FQGNSA. CDR3 coding DNA: TGTGCCAGCAGCCCGCAACAGGGAACCTATGGCTACACCTTC. It translates to CASSPQQGTYGYTF.

The table lists this clone with a few counts. The V gene is TRBV6-1, the J gene TRBJ1-5; no firm D call. Trimming stripped 1 base from V and 6 bases from J, with 19 bases between. This CDR3 has 17 amino acids. Germline V lookup: CDR1 MNHNS, CDR2 SASEGT. The CDR3 loop reads CASSEVRRAPGSQPQHF. The CDR3 DNA reads TGTGCCAGCAGTGAAGTTCGGAGGGCCCCGGGGAGTCAGCCCCAGCATTTT.

The chain has TRBV2 and TRBJ2-5; TRBD2 agrees at 8 bases. Trimming removed 4 bases from V and 9 bases from J; junction bases left unmatched: 1. The V gene's germline CDR1 is SNHLY and CDR2 FYNNEI. The CDR3 runs 11 residues. In DNA, the CDR3 is TGTGCCAGCAGTGTCGGGGGGGCCCAGTACTTC. It is translated as CASSVGGAQYF.

This clone was counted between two and nine times. V and J are TRBV7-9 and TRBJ2-5, with 8 bases matching TRBD2. CDR1 is SEHNR and CDR2 is FQNEAQ in the germline V gene (reference sequence). The CDR3 contains 15 residues. The J segment lost 1 base and the V segment lost 3 bases, leaving 4 bases of the junction unmatched. The CDR3 nucleotides read TGTGCCAGCAGCTTCCGGGGGGGCTTCCAAGAGACCCAGTACTTC. Protein: CASSFRGGFQETQYF. Full variable domain (rest looked up from reference TRBV7-9 and TRBJ2-5): DTGVSQNPRHKITKRGQNVTFRCDPISEHNRLYWYRQTLGQGPEFLTYFQNEAQLEKSRLLSDRFSAERPKGSFSTLEIQRTEQGDSAMYLCASSFRGGFQETQYFGPGTRLLVL.